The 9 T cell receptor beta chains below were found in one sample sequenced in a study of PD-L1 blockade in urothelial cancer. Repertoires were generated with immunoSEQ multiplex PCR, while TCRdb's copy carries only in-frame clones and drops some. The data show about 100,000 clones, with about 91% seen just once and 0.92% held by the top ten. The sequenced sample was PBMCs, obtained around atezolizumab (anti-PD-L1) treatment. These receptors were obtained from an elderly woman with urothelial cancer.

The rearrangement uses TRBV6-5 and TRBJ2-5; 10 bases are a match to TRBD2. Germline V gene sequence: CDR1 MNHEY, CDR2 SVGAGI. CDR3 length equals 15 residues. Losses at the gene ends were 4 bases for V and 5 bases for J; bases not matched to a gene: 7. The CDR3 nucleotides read TGTGCCAGCAGTTCCCCAGCGGGAGGGGAGGAGACCCAGTACTTC. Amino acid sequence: CASSSPAGGEETQYF.

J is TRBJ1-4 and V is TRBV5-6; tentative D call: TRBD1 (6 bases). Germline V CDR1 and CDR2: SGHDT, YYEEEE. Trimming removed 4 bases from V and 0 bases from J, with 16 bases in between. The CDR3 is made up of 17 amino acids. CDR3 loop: CASSPWGQPTTNEKLFF. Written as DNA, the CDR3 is TGTGCCAGCAGCCCTTGGGGACAACCTACAACTAATGAAAAACTGTTTTTT.

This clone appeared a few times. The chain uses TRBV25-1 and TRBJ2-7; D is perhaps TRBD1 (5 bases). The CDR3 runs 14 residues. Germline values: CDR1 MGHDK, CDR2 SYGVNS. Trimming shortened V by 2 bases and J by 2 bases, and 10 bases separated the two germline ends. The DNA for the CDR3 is TGTGCCAGCAGTGAAAAAGACAGAACCTACGAGCAGTACTTC. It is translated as CASSEKDRTYEQYF.

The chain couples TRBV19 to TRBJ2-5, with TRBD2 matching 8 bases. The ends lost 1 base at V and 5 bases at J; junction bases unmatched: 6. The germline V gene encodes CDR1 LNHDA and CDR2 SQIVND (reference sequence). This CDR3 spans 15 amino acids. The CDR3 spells CASSIVGRAEETQYF. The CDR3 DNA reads TGTGCCAGTAGTATAGTCGGGAGGGCCGAGGAGACCCAGTACTTC.

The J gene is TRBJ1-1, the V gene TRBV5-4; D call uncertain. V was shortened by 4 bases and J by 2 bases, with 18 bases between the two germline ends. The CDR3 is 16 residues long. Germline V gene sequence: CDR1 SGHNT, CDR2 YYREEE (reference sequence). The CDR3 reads CASSLDGTGYNTEAFF. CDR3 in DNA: TGTGCCAGCAGCCTAGACGGAACGGGGTACAACACTGAAGCTTTCTTT.

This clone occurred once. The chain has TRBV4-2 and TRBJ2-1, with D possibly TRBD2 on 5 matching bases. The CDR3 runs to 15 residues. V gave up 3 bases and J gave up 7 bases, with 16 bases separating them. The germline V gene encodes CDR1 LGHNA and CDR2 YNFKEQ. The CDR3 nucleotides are TGTGCCAGCAGCCAGACCTTAGCCCGAGGGAATGAGCAGTTCTTC. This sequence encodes CASSQTLARGNEQFF.

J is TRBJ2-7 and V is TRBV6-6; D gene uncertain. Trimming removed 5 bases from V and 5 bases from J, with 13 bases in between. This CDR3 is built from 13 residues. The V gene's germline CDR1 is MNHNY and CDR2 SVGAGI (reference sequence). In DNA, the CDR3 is TGTGCCAGCAGTCGCCTCTTGACTGACGAGCAGTACTTC. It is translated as CASSRLLTDEQYF.

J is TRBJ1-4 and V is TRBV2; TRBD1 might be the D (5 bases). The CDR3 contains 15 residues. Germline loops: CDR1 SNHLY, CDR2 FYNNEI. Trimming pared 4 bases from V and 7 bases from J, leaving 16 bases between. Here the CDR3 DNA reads TGTGCCAGCAGTGTGGGGCAGGGAAGGGGTGAAAAACTGTTTTTT. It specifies CASSVGQGRGEKLFF.

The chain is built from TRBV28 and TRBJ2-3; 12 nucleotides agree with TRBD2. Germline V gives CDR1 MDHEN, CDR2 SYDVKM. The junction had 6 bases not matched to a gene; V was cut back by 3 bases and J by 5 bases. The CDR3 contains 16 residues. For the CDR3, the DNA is TGTGCCAGCAGTTTCTCTAGCGGGAGGGGAGGAGATACGCAGTATTTT. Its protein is CASSFSSGRGGDTQYF.